The source of this T cell receptor beta chain is a study of metastatic and nonmetastatic thyroid tumors. V was cut by 6 bases and J by 8 bases, with 13 bases left in between. This CDR3 region has 12 residues. The germline V gene has CDR1 MNHNS and CDR2 SASEGT. This clone is deemed medium-sized (0.01 to 0.1%). Its antigen is not identified. Every patient underwent thyroid surgery untreated. General observations from the study: It was reported that TCR beta diversity was significantly higher in malignant thyroid tumors than benign nodules, in blood and tumor.

Using MiXCR, TCRdb reanalyzed the PCR reads. In the table there are about 27,000 clones, roughly 15% of which are singletons. The sequence derives from a male donor with papillary thyroid cancer or a benign thyroid nodule (not recorded which). Some clones in this sample may be carry-over from other donors' samples. Source material: blood. V usage is TRBV6-1 and J usage is TRBJ1-2; D is perhaps TRBD1 (5 bases). The CDR3 spells CASSATDKGYTF. The DNA of the CDR3 is TGTGCCAGCAGCGCGACGGACAAAGGCTACACCTTC.